The TCR beta chain described here comes from a study of CD8 T cells in Susac syndrome. Study results and limitations: None of the CD4+ T cell repertoires in Susac syndrome showed clonal expansion. The relatively small number of individuals in the TCR sequencing and HLA analysis was acknowledged by the study.

This clonotype was seen once. Its antigen is still unknown. TEMRA cells were enriched by FACS, while CD8+ and CD4+ T cells were obtained through a negative isolation that was performed magnetically. RNA, at about 0.45 to 1 ug, was reverse transcribed with random hexamers. By means of immunoSEQ multiplex PCR, TCR beta CDR3 spanning 54 Vbeta and 13 Jbeta underwent amplification. MiXCR, run by TCRdb on the immunoSEQ multiplex PCR reads, gives a single entry per CDR3 protein. The data hold 150,000 or so distinct CDR3 sequences, with 95% observed a single time. CDR3 size: 14 residues. V dropped 5 bases and J dropped 4 bases, with 12 bases sitting between them.

The specimen sequenced was CD4+ T cells from PBMCs. The receptor was derived from a human donor with Susac syndrome. The chain recombines TRBV12-3 or TRBV12-4 with TRBJ2-1; unclear D gene. Here the CDR3 DNA reads TGTGCCAGCAGTCGGGCTCCTATTTACAATGAGCAGTTCTTC. This gives the protein CASSRAPIYNEQFF.